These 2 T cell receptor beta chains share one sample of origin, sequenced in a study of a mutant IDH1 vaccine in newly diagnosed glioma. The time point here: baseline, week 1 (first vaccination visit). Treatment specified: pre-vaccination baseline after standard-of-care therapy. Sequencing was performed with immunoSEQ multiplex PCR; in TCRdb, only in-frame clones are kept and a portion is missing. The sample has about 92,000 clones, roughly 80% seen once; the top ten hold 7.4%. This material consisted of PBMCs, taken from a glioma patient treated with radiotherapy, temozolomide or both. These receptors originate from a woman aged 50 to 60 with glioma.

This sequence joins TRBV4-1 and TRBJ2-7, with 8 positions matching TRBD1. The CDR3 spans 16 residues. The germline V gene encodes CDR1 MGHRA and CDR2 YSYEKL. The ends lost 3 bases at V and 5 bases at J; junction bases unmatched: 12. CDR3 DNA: TGCGCCAGCAGCCACCCAGGGGGGCAGGGGGCCAACGAGCAGTACTTC. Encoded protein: CASSHPGGQGANEQYF.

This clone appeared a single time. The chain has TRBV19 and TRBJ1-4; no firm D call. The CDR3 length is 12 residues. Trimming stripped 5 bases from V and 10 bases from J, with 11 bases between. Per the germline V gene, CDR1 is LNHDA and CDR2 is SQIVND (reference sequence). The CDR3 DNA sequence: TGTGCCAGTAGTTGGATTAGCGGAAAACTGTTTTTT. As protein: CASSWISGKLFF.